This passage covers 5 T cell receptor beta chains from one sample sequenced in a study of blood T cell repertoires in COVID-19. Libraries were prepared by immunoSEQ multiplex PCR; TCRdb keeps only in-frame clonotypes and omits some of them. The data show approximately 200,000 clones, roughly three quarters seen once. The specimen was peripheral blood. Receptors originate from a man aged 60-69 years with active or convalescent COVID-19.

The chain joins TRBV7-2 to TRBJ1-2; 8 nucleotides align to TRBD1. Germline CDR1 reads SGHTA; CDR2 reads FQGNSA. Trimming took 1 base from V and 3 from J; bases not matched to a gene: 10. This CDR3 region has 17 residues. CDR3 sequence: CASSLELTGVGDYGYTF. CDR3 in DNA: TGTGCCAGCAGCTTAGAGTTGACAGGGGTCGGCGACTATGGCTACACCTTC. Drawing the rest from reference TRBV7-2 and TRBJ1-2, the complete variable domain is GAGVSQSPSNKVTEKGKDVELRCDPISGHTALYWYRQSLGQGLEFLIYFQGNSAPDKSGLPSDRFSAERTGGSVSTLTIQRTQQEDSAVYLCASSLELTGVGDYGYTFGSGTRLTVV.

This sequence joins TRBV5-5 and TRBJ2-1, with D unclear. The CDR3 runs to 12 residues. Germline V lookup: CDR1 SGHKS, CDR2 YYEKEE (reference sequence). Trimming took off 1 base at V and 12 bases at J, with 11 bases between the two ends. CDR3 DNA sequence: TGTGCCAGCAGCTTGTCTGCGAGAGGGCAGTTCTTC. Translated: CASSLSARGQFF.

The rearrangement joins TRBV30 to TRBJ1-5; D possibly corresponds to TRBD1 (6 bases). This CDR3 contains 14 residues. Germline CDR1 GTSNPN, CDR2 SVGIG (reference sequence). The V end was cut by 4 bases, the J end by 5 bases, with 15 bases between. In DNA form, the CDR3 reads TGTGCCTGGACCCAGGGGTTGGCGGATCAGCCCCAGCATTTT. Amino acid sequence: CAWTQGLADQPQHF.

CDR3 amino acids: CASSPRHGYGYTF. The CDR3 DNA reads TGTGCCAGCAGCCCGAGACACGGCTATGGCTACACCTTC. The gene calls are TRBV3-1 (or the pseudogene TRBV3-2) and TRBJ1-2; D remains unclear. The length of the CDR3 is 13 residues. Trimming shortened V by 4 bases and J by 4 bases, and 10 bases separated the two germline ends. CDR1 and CDR2 (germline): LGHDT, YNNKEL (reference sequence).

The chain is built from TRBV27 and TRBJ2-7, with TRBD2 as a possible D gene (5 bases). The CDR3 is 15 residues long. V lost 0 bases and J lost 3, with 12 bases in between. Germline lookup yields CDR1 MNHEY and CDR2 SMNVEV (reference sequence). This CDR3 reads CASSLSAGVFYEQYF. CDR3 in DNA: TGTGCCAGCAGTTTATCGGCCGGGGTCTTCTACGAGCAGTACTTC.